This T cell receptor beta chain was sequenced in a study of beta chain features in type 1 diabetes. General observations from the study: The study found fewer insertions and more deletions at VDJ junctions in type 1 diabetes patients.

Per donor, one heparinised blood draw averaged around 120 mL. To note about this clone: No antigen is known for it.

The isolated RNA, all of it, was reverse transcribed, so expressed TCRB transcripts were what got sequenced. Assay: immunoSEQ multiplex PCR; the TCRdb copy retains only in-frame clones and omits some. The sample carries several thousand clones, 70% to 80% recorded once. Trimming stripped 5 bases from V and 4 bases from J, with 9 bases between. The CDR3 contains 12 residues. The V gene's germline CDR1 is MNHEY and CDR2 SMNVEV (reference sequence). This chain uses TRBV27 with TRBJ2-7; D may be TRBD1 (5 bases). The sequenced sample was Tregs from blood. The clonotype comes from a man younger than 35 in good health. The CDR3 DNA follows: TGTGCCAGCAGTCCCCAGGGTTACGAGCAGTACTTC. Its translation is CASSPQGYEQYF.